This T cell receptor beta chain emerged from a study of PD-L1 blockade in urothelial cancer. About this clone itself: Its target is unknown.

Method: immunoSEQ multiplex PCR; TCRdb's copy keeps in-frame clones and lacks some. The repertoire consists of some 35,000 clones, with 35% to 40% occurring once and the leading ten covering more than 8.5%. It was locally advanced or metastatic urothelial carcinoma that patients had. V trimming: 8 bases; J trimming: 3 bases; junction bases outside the gene matches: 6. Germline loops: CDR1 WSHSY, CDR2 SAAADI. CDR3 length equals 14 residues. Whole-study findings and limits: Durable-benefit patients carried more tumor-infiltrating T lymphocytes.

This TCR derives from a man in his 60s with urothelial cancer. This rearrangement joins TRBV10-2 to TRBJ1-2; 10 bases agree with TRBD1. The source was tumor tissue, collected before atezolizumab (anti-PD-L1) treatment. The CDR3: CASLRTGGDYGYTF. CDR3 sequence (DNA): TGCGCCAGCCTCCGGACAGGGGGGGACTATGGCTACACCTTC.